Listed here are 28 T cell receptor beta chains from one sample, sequenced in a study of shared clonotypes between healthy human individuals. Profiled with immunoSEQ multiplex PCR; TCRdb holds only in-frame clones, not every one. This table holds 450,000 to 500,000 clones, approximately 81% found once. Sequencing used PBMCs. The receptors come from a woman aged 40 to 50 in good health. Some clones in this sample may be carry-over from other donors' samples.

The chain employs TRBV11-2 and TRBJ2-2, with 10 bases that match TRBD2. J lost 2 bases, V lost 5 bases, and 5 bases had no gene match. There are 16 residues in the CDR3. The germline V gene has CDR1 SGHAT and CDR2 FQNNGV. The CDR3 bases are TGTGCCAGCAGCAGGGGACTAGCGCGAAACACCGGGGAGCTGTTTTTT. It specifies CASSRGLARNTGELFF. The full variable domain, in which reference TRBV11-2 and TRBJ2-2 provide the parts outside the CDR3, is EAGVAQSPRYKIIEKRQSVAFWCNPISGHATLYWYQQILGQGPKLLIQFQNNGVVDDSQLPKDRFSAERLKGVDSTLKIQPAKLEDSAVYLCASSRGLARNTGELFFGEGSRLTVL.

Only one count was recorded for this clone. The CDR3 DNA follows: TGTGCCAGTAGTATCTCTAGCGGGAACTACAATGAGCAGTTCTTC. This sequence encodes CASSISSGNYNEQFF. This sequence joins TRBV19 and TRBJ2-1, with 9 bases that match TRBD2. CDR3 size: 15 residues. The V gene's germline CDR1 is LNHDA and CDR2 SQIVND (reference sequence). The V and J ends lost 3 bases and 3 bases, in that order; junction bases with no gene match: 3.

Comment on this clone: This likely stems from a read error, as it lies one base from a far larger clone. J is TRBJ2-7 and V is TRBV7-9; D might be TRBD2 (6 bases). The CDR3 length is 15 residues. Germline values: CDR1 SEHNR, CDR2 FQNEAQ (reference sequence). CDR3 in DNA: TGTGCCGGCAGCTTAGCGCAGGGAGGCACCTACGAGCAGTACTTC. It is translated as CAGSLAQGGTYEQYF.

This clone has a single count. The chain employs TRBV5-4 and TRBJ1-5, with unresolved D. The germline V gene has CDR1 SGHNT and CDR2 YYREEE (reference sequence). This CDR3 has 14 residues. V was trimmed by 2 bases and J by 1 base, leaving 7 bases between them. This chain's CDR3 is CASSLMGSNQPQHF. The CDR3 region has the DNA TGTGCCAGCAGCTTAATGGGGAGCAATCAGCCCCAGCATTTT.

The V call is TRBV5-1, the J call TRBJ2-7; 9 bases are a match to TRBD2. Germline CDR1 reads SGHRS; CDR2 reads YFSETQ. The trim removed 0 bases at V and 3 bases at J, leaving 4 bases unmatched. The CDR3 covers 15 residues. This CDR3 reads CASSLASTSGYEQYF. CDR3 DNA sequence: TGCGCCAGCAGCTTGGCCTCGACTAGCGGCTACGAGCAGTACTTC.

The gene calls are TRBV2 and TRBJ2-1, with 8 bases that match TRBD2. CDR3 length: 16 residues. Germline V lookup: CDR1 SNHLY, CDR2 FYNNEI. V lost 4 bases, J lost 6 bases, and 11 bases stayed unmatched. In DNA, the CDR3 is TGTGCCAGCAGTGGCTCCGGGACTAGGCCAGGCAATGAGCAGTTCTTC. It translates to CASSGSGTRPGNEQFF.

The J gene is TRBJ2-7, the V gene TRBV7-2; 8 nucleotides match TRBD1. The CDR3 loop spans 15 amino acids. CDR1 SGHTA and CDR2 FQGNSA come from the germline V gene. With 1 base clipped from V and 3 bases from J, the junction kept 5 bases outside the gene matches. The CDR3 sequence: CASSLGTGGGYEQYF. The CDR3 coding sequence is TGTGCCAGCAGCTTAGGAACAGGGGGTGGCTACGAGCAGTACTTC.

The chain joins TRBV30 to TRBJ2-7, with D hard to call. Germline CDR1 GTSNPN, CDR2 SVGIG (reference sequence). The CDR3 length is 13 residues. The V and J ends lost 4 bases and 5 bases respectively, with 15 bases between them. Here the CDR3 DNA reads TGTGCCTGGAATGCATGGTCAGGTAACGAGCAGTACTTC. Its translation: CAWNAWSGNEQYF.

V and J are TRBV6-5 and TRBJ1-2, with 7 bases that match TRBD1. The CDR3 is made up of 16 amino acids. Germline V gene sequence: CDR1 MNHEY, CDR2 SVGAGI. J was trimmed by 2 bases and V by 2 bases; bases with no gene match: 8. Written as DNA, the CDR3 is TGTGCCAGCAGTTACGCTGGAGGGGGCTTAAACTATGGCTACACCTTC. This codes for CASSYAGGGLNYGYTF.

V is TRBV5-1 and J is TRBJ2-3; 9 nucleotides line up with TRBD1. CDR3 size: 15 residues. CDR1 is SGHRS and CDR2 is YFSETQ in the germline V gene. V was pared by 4 bases and J by 1 base, with 4 bases of the junction left unmatched. Written as DNA, the CDR3 is TGCGCCAGCAGCGGCCGGGACAGGGGCACAGATACGCAGTATTTT. This translates into CASSGRDRGTDTQYF.

The V call is TRBV20-1, the J call TRBJ1-2, with D uncertain. There are 8 residues in the CDR3. Germline V gives CDR1 DFQATT, CDR2 SNEGSKA (reference sequence). Trimming stripped 3 bases from V and 13 bases from J, with 6 bases between. The CDR3 DNA sequence: TGCAGTGCTAGTGGAGTCACCTTC. Translated, it gives CSASGVTF.

CDR3 amino acids: CASSWGMHFIGEQYF. The CDR3 DNA follows: TGTGCCAGCAGCTGGGGGATGCATTTTATTGGCGAGCAGTACTTC. The V call is TRBV5-5, the J call TRBJ2-7; possibly TRBD1 or TRBD2 for D (5 bases each). The CDR3 runs 15 residues. Germline V gene lookup returns CDR1 SGHKS and CDR2 YYEKEE (reference sequence). Trimming took off 3 bases at V and 6 bases at J, with 19 bases between the two ends.

This clone was seen a single time. The CDR3 protein is CASSPRTGIGELFF. CDR3 sequence (DNA): TGTGCCAGCAGCCCCCGGACGGGCATCGGGGAGCTGTTTTTT. This chain connects TRBV7-9 to TRBJ2-2, with D unresolved. Trimming took off 5 bases at V and 7 bases at J, with 14 bases between the two ends. The germline CDR1 and CDR2 sequences are SEHNR and FQNEAQ (reference sequence). The CDR3 is 14 amino acids.

In this sample, this clone turned up once. The rearrangement uses TRBV19 and TRBJ2-7, with a tentative D call TRBD1 (6 bases). Germline V gives CDR1 LNHDA, CDR2 SQIVND (reference sequence). The V end was cut by 7 bases, the J end by 2 bases, with 15 bases between. The CDR3 sequence is 14 residues long. CDR3 sequence reads: CASTRGQGPYEQYF. The DNA of the CDR3 is TGTGCCAGTACCCGGGGACAAGGTCCCTACGAGCAGTACTTC.

This chain links TRBV2 with TRBJ2-5, with 12 nucleotides matching TRBD2. The CDR3 is made up of 14 amino acids. With V trimmed by 7 bases and J by 4 bases, 4 bases remained unmatched. Germline CDR1 SNHLY, CDR2 FYNNEI. CDR3 DNA sequence: TGTGCCAGCAAACTAGCGGGAGGAACAGAGACCCAGTACTTC. Protein sequence: CASKLAGGTETQYF.

The genes are TRBV19 and TRBJ2-3; the match to TRBD2 covers 8 bases. V lost 2 bases, J lost 4 bases, and 5 bases stayed unmatched. Per germline, CDR1 LNHDA and CDR2 SQIVND (reference sequence). The CDR3 loop spans 15 amino acids. CDR3 loop: CASSISAGGADTQYF. In nucleotides, the CDR3 is TGTGCCAGTAGTATATCCGCGGGAGGAGCAGATACGCAGTATTTT.

V usage is TRBV27 and J usage is TRBJ1-5, with D hard to call. This CDR3 contains 13 residues. V was cut by 4 bases and J by 4 bases, with 8 bases left in between. Germline V lookup: CDR1 MNHEY, CDR2 SMNVEV (reference sequence). The chain's CDR3 is CASSWGGNQPQHF. The CDR3 bases are TGTGCCAGCAGTTGGGGTGGTAATCAGCCCCAGCATTTT.

On this clone: A far bigger clonotype differs at one base, so this is likely a read error. The rearrangement joins TRBV29-1 to TRBJ2-5, with a weak D call TRBD2 (5 bases). This CDR3 comprises 13 residues. CDR1 SQVTM and CDR2 ANQGSEA come from the germline V gene. The CDR3 DNA reads TGCATCGTTGAAGTAGCGACACAAGAGACCCAGTACTTC. This gives the protein CIVEVATQETQYF.

This chain connects TRBV18 to TRBJ2-2; D is ambiguous. Germline V gene lookup returns CDR1 KGHSH and CDR2 LQKENI. V was clipped by 5 bases and J by 8 bases, with 21 bases between them. CDR3 length: 16 amino acids. In DNA, the CDR3 is TGTGCCAGCTCATTACATACTATTGGCGGCGGAGGGGAGCTGTTTTTT. Translated, it gives CASSLHTIGGGGELFF.

V is TRBV6-1 and J is TRBJ2-7, with 13 bases matching TRBD2. Germline CDR1 is MNHNS and CDR2 is SASEGT. The CDR3 extends over 15 amino acids. V lost 5 bases, J lost 5 bases, and 6 bases stayed unmatched. The CDR3 is CASSPGLAGVHEQYF. In DNA, the CDR3 is TGTGCCAGCAGTCCTGGACTAGCGGGAGTTCACGAGCAGTACTTC.

V is TRBV28 and J is TRBJ1-5; 8 nucleotides line up with TRBD1. Germline CDR1 MDHEN, CDR2 SYDVKM. Trimming cost V 5 bases and J 4 bases; bases outside gene matches: 16. This CDR3 is 18 amino acids long. The DNA of the CDR3 is TGTGCCAGCAGTCCCTCCAGATTTAGGACAGGGAGGAATCAGCCCCAGCATTTT. It translates to CASSPSRFRTGRNQPQHF.

This chain links TRBV18 with TRBJ2-7; 10 bases align to TRBD1. The ends lost 8 bases at V and 3 bases at J; junction bases unmatched: 4. Per the germline V gene, CDR1 is KGHSH and CDR2 is LQKENI. This CDR3 is 13 amino acids long. Written as DNA, the CDR3 is TGTGCCAGCGCACGGACAGGGGGCTACGAGCAGTACTTC. It specifies CASARTGGYEQYF.

The CDR3 region is CASSRHHGWVINQPQHF. The CDR3 DNA reads TGTGCCAGCAGCCGCCACCACGGGTGGGTTATCAATCAGCCCCAGCATTTT. J is TRBJ1-5 and V is TRBV7-3, with D hard to call. CDR1 and CDR2 (germline): SGHTA, FQGTGA. The V and J ends lost 5 bases and 3 bases respectively, with 20 bases between them. This CDR3 is built from 17 residues. Full variable domain (remainder filled in from reference TRBV7-3 and TRBJ1-5): GAGVSQTPSNKVTEKGKYVELRCDPISGHTALYWYRQSLGQGPEFLIYFQGTGAADDSGLPNDRFFAVRPEGSVSTLKIQRTERGDSAVYLCASSRHHGWVINQPQHFGDGTRLSIL.

The CDR3 protein is CASSSTGTGEETQYF. Written as DNA, the CDR3 is TGCGCCAGCAGCTCCACGGGAACAGGCGAAGAGACCCAGTACTTC. The chain carries TRBV5-1 and TRBJ2-5, with D tentatively TRBD1 or TRBD2 (5 bases each). Germline V gives CDR1 SGHRS, CDR2 YFSETQ. CDR3 size: 15 residues. Deletions cut 3 bases from V and 3 bases from J, with 15 bases between.

The chain is built from TRBV9 and TRBJ2-1; 7 positions match TRBD2. Trimming took 0 bases from V and 7 from J; bases not matched to a gene: 13. Germline V CDR1 and CDR2: SGDLS, YYNGEE. The CDR3 spans 17 residues. This CDR3 reads CASSVGGTAGAENEQFF. CDR3 coding DNA: TGTGCCAGCAGCGTAGGTGGAACGGCGGGAGCGGAGAATGAGCAGTTCTTC.

The chain joins TRBV11-3 to TRBJ1-2, with TRBD1 matching over 8 bases. Germline V gives CDR1 SGHNT, CDR2 YENEEA. Unmatched junction bases numbered 9, after V lost 0 bases and J lost 3 bases. This CDR3 is 17 amino acids long. In DNA, the CDR3 is TGTGCCAGCAGCTTAGATCTAGTCCCGACAGGGGACTATGGCTACACCTTC. It specifies CASSLDLVPTGDYGYTF.

The table lists this clone with a count of one. The rearrangement uses TRBV10-2 and TRBJ1-2; D might be TRBD1 (5 bases). In germline, CDR1 is WSHSY, CDR2 SAAADI. The ends were cut back, 4 bases at V and 1 base at J, with 10 bases in the middle. CDR3 length equals 14 residues. CDR3 nucleotide sequence: TGCGCCAGCAGTGGTGACAGAGATAACTATGGCTACACCTTC. Protein: CASSGDRDNYGYTF.

The chain has TRBV19 and TRBJ2-3; TRBD2 might be the D (6 bases). This CDR3 has 16 amino acids. Germline loops: CDR1 LNHDA, CDR2 SQIVND (reference sequence). Trimming removed 5 bases at V and 0 bases at J, with 15 bases between. The DNA of the CDR3 is TGTGCCAGTAGTCCCCTCCGGGGGTCTAGCACAGATACGCAGTATTTT. This gives the protein CASSPLRGSSTDTQYF.